This passage covers 5 T cell receptor beta chains from one sample sequenced in a study of T cell responses to AZD1222 COVID-19 vaccine. Clones were read by immunoSEQ multiplex PCR, and TCRdb kept only the in-frame ones, dropping some. Here the sample spans 90,000 to 140,000 clones, around nine tenths being singletons. Sequencing was performed on peripheral blood, taken on day 0 of AZD1222 vaccination. These receptor sequences come from an adult in good health.

The V gene is TRBV18, the J gene TRBJ2-7, with 13 bases fitting TRBD2. In germline, CDR1 is KGHSH, CDR2 LQKENI. V shed 5 bases, J shed 4 bases, and the junction held 5 bases outside the gene matches. The CDR3 has 15 residues. The CDR3 nucleotides are TGTGCCAGCTCAACTGGACTAGCGGGAGCTTACGAGCAGTACTTC. Translation gives CASSTGLAGAYEQYF. The complete variable domain, with remaining parts taken from reference TRBV18 and TRBJ2-7, reads NAGVMQNPRHLVRRRGQEARLRCSPMKGHSHVYWYRQLPEEGLKFMVYLQKENIIDESGMPKERFSAEFPKEGPSILRIQQVVRGDSAAYFCASSTGLAGAYEQYFGPGTRLTVT.

The chain has TRBV6-2 or TRBV6-3 and TRBJ2-7, with TRBD2 matching over 8 bases. Germline V gene data show CDR1 as MNHEY and CDR2 as SVGEGT. V gave up 5 bases and J gave up 0 bases; unmatched junction bases: 6. This CDR3 spans 15 amino acids. The CDR3 protein is CASSKAGAFSYEQYF. CDR3 coding DNA: TGTGCCAGCAGTAAAGCGGGAGCCTTCTCCTACGAGCAGTACTTC.

V and J are TRBV2 and TRBJ1-5; D not certain. Germline CDR1 SNHLY, CDR2 FYNNEI. V was cut by 0 bases and J by 6 bases, with 15 bases left in between. CDR3 length: 16 residues. CDR3 sequence: CASSEARTLRGQPQHF. The CDR3 bases are TGTGCCAGCAGTGAAGCGCGGACTTTGAGAGGTCAGCCCCAGCATTTT.

The V gene is TRBV15, the J gene TRBJ1-2; the match to TRBD1 covers 8 bases. The CDR3 runs 13 residues. Germline trimming cut 0 bases from V and 8 bases from J; bases unmatched to any gene: 2. CDR1 is LNHNV and CDR2 is YYDKDF in the germline V gene (reference sequence). The CDR3 DNA reads TGTGCCACCAGCAGAGACAGGGGGCGAGGCTACACCTTC. It specifies CATSRDRGRGYTF.

The CDR3 is CATSDLDGRNEQFF. CDR3 in DNA: TGTGCCACCAGTGATTTGGACGGGAGAAATGAGCAGTTCTTC. The chain combines TRBV24-1 with TRBJ2-1, with a possible D match to TRBD2 (6 bases). The CDR3 covers 14 residues. The V and J ends lost 0 bases and 7 bases respectively, with 9 bases between them. Germline V lookup: CDR1 KGHDR, CDR2 SFDVKD.